This T cell receptor beta chain was sequenced for a study of cytomegalovirus exposure and HLA in healthy donors. For the study at large: There were fewer than 500 genotyped donors. Of these, about 80% fell in the genetic ancestry cluster associated with self-reported Caucasian donors. Whole-study results and caveats: Upon later analysis, TCR association rates were observed to vary by HLA locus, being highest for DRB1 and lowest for HLA-C. It was likely that a cluster of highly shared sequence variants was a sequencing artifact.

Primers: 60 Vbeta forward and 13 Jbeta reverse. TCRdb's table, derived via immunoSEQ multiplex PCR, lists solely in-frame clones and lacks some. The sample has 110,000 to 150,000 clones, around 82% seen once. The V gene's germline CDR1 is SGHDT and CDR2 YYEEEE. Germline trimming cut 4 bases from V and 6 bases from J; bases unmatched to any gene: 8. The CDR3 is 16 residues long. With regard to this clone: Its antigen is not known.

The sequence derives from a woman younger than 30 in good health and CMV-seropositive. Sequenced sample: PBMCs. The gene calls are TRBV5-6 and TRBJ1-6, with 9 bases that match TRBD1. As DNA, the CDR3 is TGTGCCAGCAGCCTTCGACAGGGGGTATTTAATTCACCCCTCCACTTT. This sequence encodes CASSLRQGVFNSPLHF.